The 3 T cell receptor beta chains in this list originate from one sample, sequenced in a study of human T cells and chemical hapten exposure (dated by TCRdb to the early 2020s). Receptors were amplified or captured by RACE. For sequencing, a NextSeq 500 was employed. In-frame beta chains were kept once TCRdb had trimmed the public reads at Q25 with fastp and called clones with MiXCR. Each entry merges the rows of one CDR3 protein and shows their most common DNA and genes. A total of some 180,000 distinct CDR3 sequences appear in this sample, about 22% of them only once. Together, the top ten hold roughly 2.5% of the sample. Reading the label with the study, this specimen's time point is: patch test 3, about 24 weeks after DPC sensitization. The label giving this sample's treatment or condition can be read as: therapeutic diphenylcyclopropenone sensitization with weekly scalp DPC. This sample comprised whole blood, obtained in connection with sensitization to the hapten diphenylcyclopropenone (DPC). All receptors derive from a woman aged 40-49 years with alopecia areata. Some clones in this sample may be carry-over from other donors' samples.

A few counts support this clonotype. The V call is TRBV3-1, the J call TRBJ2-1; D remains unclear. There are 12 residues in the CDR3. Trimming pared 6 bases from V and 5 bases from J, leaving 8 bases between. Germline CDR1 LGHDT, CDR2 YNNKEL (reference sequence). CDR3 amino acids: CASSRSNNEQFF. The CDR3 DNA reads TGTGCCAGCAGTCGTAGCAACAATGAGCAGTTCTTC.

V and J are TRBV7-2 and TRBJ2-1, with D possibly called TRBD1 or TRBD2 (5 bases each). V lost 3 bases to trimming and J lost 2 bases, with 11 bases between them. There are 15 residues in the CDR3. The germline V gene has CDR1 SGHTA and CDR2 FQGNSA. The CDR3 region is CASSFGGTTYNEQFF. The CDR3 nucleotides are TGTGCCAGCAGCTTTGGTGGGACCACCTACAATGAGCAGTTCTTC. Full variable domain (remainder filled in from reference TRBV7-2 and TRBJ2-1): GAGVSQSPSNKVTEKGKDVELRCDPISGHTALYWYRQSLGQGLEFLIYFQGNSAPDKSGLPSDRFSAERTGGSVSTLTIQRTQQEDSAVYLCASSFGGTTYNEQFFGPGTRLTVL.

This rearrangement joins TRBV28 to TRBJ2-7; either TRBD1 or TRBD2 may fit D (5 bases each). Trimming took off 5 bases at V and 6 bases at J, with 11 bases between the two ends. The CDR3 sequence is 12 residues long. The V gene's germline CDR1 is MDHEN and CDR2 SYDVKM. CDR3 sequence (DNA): TGTGCCAGCAGTAGACAGCGGTCCGAGCAGTACTTC. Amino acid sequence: CASSRQRSEQYF.